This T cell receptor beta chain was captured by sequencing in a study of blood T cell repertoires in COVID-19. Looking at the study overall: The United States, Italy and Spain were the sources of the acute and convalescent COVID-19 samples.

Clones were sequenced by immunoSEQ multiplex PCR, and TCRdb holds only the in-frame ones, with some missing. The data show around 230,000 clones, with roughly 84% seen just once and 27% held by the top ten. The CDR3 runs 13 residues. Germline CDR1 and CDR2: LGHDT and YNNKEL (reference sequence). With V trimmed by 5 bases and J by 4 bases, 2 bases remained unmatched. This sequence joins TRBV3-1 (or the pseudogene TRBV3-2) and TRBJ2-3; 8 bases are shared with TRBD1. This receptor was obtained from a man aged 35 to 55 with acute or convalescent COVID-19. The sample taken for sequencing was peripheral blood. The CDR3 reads CASSRQGSDTQYF. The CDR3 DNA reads TGTGCCAGCAGCAGACAGGGGTCAGATACGCAGTATTTT.